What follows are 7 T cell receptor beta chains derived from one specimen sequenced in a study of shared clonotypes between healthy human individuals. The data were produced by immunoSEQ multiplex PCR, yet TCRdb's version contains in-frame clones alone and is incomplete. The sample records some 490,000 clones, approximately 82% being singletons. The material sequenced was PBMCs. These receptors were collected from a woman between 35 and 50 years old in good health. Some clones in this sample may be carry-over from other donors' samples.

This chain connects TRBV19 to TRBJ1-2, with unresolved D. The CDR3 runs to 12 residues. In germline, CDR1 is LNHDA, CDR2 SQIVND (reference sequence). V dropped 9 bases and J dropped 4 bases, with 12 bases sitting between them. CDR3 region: CASRVDLYGYTF. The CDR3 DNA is TGTGCCAGCCGTGTGGACCTCTATGGCTACACCTTC.

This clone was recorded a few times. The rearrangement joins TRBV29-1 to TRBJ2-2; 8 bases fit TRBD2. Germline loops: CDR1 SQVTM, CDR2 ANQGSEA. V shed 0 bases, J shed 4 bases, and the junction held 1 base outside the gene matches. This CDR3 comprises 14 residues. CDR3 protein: CSVEDGRATGELFF. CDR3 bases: TGCAGCGTTGAAGACGGGAGGGCCACCGGGGAGCTGTTTTTT.

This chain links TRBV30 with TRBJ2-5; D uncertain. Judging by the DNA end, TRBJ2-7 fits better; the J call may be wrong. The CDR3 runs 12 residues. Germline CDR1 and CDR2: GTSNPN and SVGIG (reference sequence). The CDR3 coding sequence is TGTGCCTGGAGTGTGTCCGGCCACGAGCAGTACTTC. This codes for CAWSVSGHEQYF.

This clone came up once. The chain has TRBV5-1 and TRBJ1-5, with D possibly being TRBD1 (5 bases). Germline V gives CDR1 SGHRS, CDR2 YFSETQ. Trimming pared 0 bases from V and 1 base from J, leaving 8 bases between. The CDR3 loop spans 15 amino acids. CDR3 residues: CASSLARESNQPQHF. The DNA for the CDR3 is TGCGCCAGCAGCTTGGCCAGGGAAAGCAATCAGCCCCAGCATTTT.

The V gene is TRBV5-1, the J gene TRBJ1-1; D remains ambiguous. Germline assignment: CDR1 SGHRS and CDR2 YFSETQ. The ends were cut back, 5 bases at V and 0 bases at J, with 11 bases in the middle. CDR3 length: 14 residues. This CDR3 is CASRETPMNTEAFF. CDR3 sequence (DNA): TGCGCCAGCAGGGAGACACCGATGAACACTGAAGCTTTCTTT. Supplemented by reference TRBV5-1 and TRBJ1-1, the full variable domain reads KAGVTQTPRYLIKTRGQQVTLSCSPISGHRSVSWYQQTPGQGLQFLFEYFSETQRNKGNFPGRFSGRQFSNSRSEMNVSTLELGDSALYLCASRETPMNTEAFFGQGTRLTVV.

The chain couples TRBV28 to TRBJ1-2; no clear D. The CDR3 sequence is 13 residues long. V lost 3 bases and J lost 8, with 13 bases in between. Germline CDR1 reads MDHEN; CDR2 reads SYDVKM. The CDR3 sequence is CASSLGSSSGYTF. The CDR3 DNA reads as TGTGCCAGCAGTTTGGGGTCCAGCAGCGGCTACACCTTC.

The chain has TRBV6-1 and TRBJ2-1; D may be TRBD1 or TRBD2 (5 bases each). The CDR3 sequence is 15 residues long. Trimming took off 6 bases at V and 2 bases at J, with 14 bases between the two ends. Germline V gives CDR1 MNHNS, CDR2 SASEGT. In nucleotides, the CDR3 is TGTGCCAGCAGAAAAGGGACGGACACCTACAATGAGCAGTTCTTC. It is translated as CASRKGTDTYNEQFF.